These 7 T cell receptor beta chains share one sample of origin, sequenced in a study of persistence of HIV-infected CD4 T cells. Their antigen targets remain unknown. Sequencing used immunoSEQ version 4 in survey mode. Generated by immunoSEQ multiplex PCR, the TCRdb table keeps only in-frame clones and is missing some. Among around 35,000 clones listed, approximately 85% were seen once. Overlapping HIV-1 Gag 15-mer peptides at around 0.91 ug per peptide per mL were used. CD40L/CD69 double-negative CD45RO-high memory CD4+ T cells were collected. Here the sequenced sample was cultured CD4+ T cells from PBMCs, taken from a patient who received antiretroviral therapy. The receptors derive from an adult with HIV. The donor label of this sample is uncertain.

V usage is TRBV24-1 and J usage is TRBJ2-5; TRBD2 matches 10 bases. J gave up 5 bases and V 4 bases, and 9 bases lay outside the gene matches. Germline V gives CDR1 KGHDR, CDR2 SFDVKD. This CDR3 is 16 amino acids long. The CDR3 protein is CATSDQSGGALETQYF. The CDR3 nucleotides read TGTGCCACCAGTGACCAAAGCGGGGGGGCCCTCGAGACCCAGTACTTC.

The chain recombines TRBV30 with TRBJ1-6; 8 bases agree with TRBD1. V was clipped by 7 bases and J by 8 bases; unmatched bases: 4. The CDR3 loop spans 12 amino acids. Looked up from germline, CDR1 is GTSNPN and CDR2 is SVGIG (reference sequence). The CDR3 region is CALGTGYSPLHF. DNA for the CDR3: TGTGCCTTAGGGACAGGTTATTCACCCCTCCACTTT.

This clone was seen just once. The chain links TRBV7-9 to TRBJ2-1; D is unresolved. The CDR3 is made up of 13 amino acids. V was shortened by 5 bases and J by 4 bases, with 9 bases between the two germline ends. Germline CDR1 and CDR2: SEHNR and FQNEAQ (reference sequence). The CDR3 loop reads CASSPDLYNEQFF. CDR3 coding DNA: TGTGCCAGCAGCCCGGACCTTTACAATGAGCAGTTCTTC.

The rearrangement uses TRBV7-7 and TRBJ2-5; no clear D gene. This CDR3 contains 15 residues. Germline V lookup: CDR1 SSHAT, CDR2 FNYEAQ (reference sequence). V was trimmed by 1 base and J by 4 bases, leaving 13 bases between them. DNA for the CDR3: TGTGCCAGCAGCTTAGGGGATGGGAATGCAGAGACCCAGTACTTC. Translation: CASSLGDGNAETQYF.

The rearrangement links TRBV18 to TRBJ1-5, with TRBD1 matching 10 bases. The CDR3 runs 17 residues. Germline V CDR1 and CDR2: KGHSH, LQKENI. V trimming: 0 bases; J trimming: 0 bases; junction bases outside the gene matches: 2. The CDR3 loop is CASSPPGQGNSNQPQHF. In DNA form, the CDR3 reads TGTGCCAGCTCACCACCGGGACAGGGGAATAGCAATCAGCCCCAGCATTTT.

The rearrangement joins TRBV9 to TRBJ1-4; weak D call: TRBD1 (6 bases). With 1 base removed from V and 8 bases from J, the gap between germline ends came to 15 bases. CDR3 length: 15 amino acids. The V gene's germline CDR1 is SGDLS and CDR2 YYNGEE. CDR3 sequence reads: CASSVNANREEKLFF. The CDR3 DNA reads TGTGCCAGCAGCGTAAACGCCAACAGGGAGGAAAAACTGTTTTTT.

This clone appeared a single time. The genes are TRBV6-5 and TRBJ2-1; 8 nucleotides agree with TRBD2. Looked up from germline, CDR1 is MNHEY and CDR2 is SVGAGI. The CDR3 runs 15 residues. Unmatched junction bases numbered 4, after V lost 2 bases and J lost 4 bases. The CDR3 loop is CASSYVAGRYNEQFF. In DNA form, the CDR3 reads TGTGCCAGCAGTTACGTAGCGGGGCGATACAATGAGCAGTTCTTC.